These T cell receptor beta chains were read from a single sample in a study of blood T cell repertoires in COVID-19. The method was immunoSEQ multiplex PCR; TCRdb's version includes in-frame clones alone and lacks a portion of them. Of about 34,000 clones listed, less than 85% are singletons. The sequencing sample was made of peripheral blood. These receptors all stem from a human donor with acute or convalescent COVID-19. The donor label of this sample is uncertain. The CDR3 runs from the conserved cysteine through the conserved F or W.

J gene	CDR3 length	V gene	CDR3 protein
TRBJ2-3	16	TRBV10-3	CAISTRLAGARDTQYF
TRBJ2-6	16	TRBV25-1	CASRPGTGTGANVLTF
TRBJ2-5	13	TRBV5-4	CASSWDSQETQYF
TRBJ1-6	16	TRBV4-3	CASSQDPGQGISPLHF
TRBJ2-2	16	TRBV7-2	CASSLGLAGSAGELFF
TRBJ2-1	20	TRBV10-3	CAISESQQTAGTSSYNEQFF
TRBJ2-5	15	TRBV11-2	CASSPSGGTGKTQYF
TRBJ1-6	18	TRBV7-8	CASSLGMTGRSENSPLHF
TRBJ2-7	18	TRBV18	CASSPSGTSGGRPSEQYF
TRBJ1-6	13	TRBV10-2	CASRGQMNSPLHF
TRBJ2-3	15	TRBV6-5	CASSYSTTTPDTQYF
TRBJ1-1	13	TRBV6-2/TRBV6-3	CASSITPNTEAFF
TRBJ1-6	16	TRBV7-9	CASSGSQGAWWAPLHF
TRBJ1-4	14	TRBV7-6	CASSVGGAYEKLFF
TRBJ2-1	13	TRBV7-9	CASSLSQIREQFF
TRBJ2-5	15	TRBV5-1	CASSEGTGRKETQYF
TRBJ2-1	13	TRBV29-1	CSAGQASANEQFF
TRBJ2-1	11	TRBV2	CASIEAGRRFF
TRBJ1-4	16	TRBV28	CASSGTPGQGSSQLFF
TRBJ1-2	15	TRBV6-1	CASSEAGVSNYGYTF
TRBJ2-5	17	TRBV4-2	CASSQDSSGAPGETQYF
TRBJ2-3	14	TRBV30	CAWRGFSGSDTQYF
TRBJ1-1	16	TRBV19	CASADRVGLGNTEAFF
TRBJ2-3	16	TRBV3-1/TRBV3-2	CASSQATGGSIDTQYF
TRBJ1-2	15	TRBV13	CASSLPSRTEDGYTF
TRBJ2-1	16	TRBV14	CASSQEWGQVYNEQFF
TRBJ1-1	12	TRBV11-2	CASSRQHTEAFF
TRBJ2-3	15	TRBV19	CASSMDRTGTDTQYF